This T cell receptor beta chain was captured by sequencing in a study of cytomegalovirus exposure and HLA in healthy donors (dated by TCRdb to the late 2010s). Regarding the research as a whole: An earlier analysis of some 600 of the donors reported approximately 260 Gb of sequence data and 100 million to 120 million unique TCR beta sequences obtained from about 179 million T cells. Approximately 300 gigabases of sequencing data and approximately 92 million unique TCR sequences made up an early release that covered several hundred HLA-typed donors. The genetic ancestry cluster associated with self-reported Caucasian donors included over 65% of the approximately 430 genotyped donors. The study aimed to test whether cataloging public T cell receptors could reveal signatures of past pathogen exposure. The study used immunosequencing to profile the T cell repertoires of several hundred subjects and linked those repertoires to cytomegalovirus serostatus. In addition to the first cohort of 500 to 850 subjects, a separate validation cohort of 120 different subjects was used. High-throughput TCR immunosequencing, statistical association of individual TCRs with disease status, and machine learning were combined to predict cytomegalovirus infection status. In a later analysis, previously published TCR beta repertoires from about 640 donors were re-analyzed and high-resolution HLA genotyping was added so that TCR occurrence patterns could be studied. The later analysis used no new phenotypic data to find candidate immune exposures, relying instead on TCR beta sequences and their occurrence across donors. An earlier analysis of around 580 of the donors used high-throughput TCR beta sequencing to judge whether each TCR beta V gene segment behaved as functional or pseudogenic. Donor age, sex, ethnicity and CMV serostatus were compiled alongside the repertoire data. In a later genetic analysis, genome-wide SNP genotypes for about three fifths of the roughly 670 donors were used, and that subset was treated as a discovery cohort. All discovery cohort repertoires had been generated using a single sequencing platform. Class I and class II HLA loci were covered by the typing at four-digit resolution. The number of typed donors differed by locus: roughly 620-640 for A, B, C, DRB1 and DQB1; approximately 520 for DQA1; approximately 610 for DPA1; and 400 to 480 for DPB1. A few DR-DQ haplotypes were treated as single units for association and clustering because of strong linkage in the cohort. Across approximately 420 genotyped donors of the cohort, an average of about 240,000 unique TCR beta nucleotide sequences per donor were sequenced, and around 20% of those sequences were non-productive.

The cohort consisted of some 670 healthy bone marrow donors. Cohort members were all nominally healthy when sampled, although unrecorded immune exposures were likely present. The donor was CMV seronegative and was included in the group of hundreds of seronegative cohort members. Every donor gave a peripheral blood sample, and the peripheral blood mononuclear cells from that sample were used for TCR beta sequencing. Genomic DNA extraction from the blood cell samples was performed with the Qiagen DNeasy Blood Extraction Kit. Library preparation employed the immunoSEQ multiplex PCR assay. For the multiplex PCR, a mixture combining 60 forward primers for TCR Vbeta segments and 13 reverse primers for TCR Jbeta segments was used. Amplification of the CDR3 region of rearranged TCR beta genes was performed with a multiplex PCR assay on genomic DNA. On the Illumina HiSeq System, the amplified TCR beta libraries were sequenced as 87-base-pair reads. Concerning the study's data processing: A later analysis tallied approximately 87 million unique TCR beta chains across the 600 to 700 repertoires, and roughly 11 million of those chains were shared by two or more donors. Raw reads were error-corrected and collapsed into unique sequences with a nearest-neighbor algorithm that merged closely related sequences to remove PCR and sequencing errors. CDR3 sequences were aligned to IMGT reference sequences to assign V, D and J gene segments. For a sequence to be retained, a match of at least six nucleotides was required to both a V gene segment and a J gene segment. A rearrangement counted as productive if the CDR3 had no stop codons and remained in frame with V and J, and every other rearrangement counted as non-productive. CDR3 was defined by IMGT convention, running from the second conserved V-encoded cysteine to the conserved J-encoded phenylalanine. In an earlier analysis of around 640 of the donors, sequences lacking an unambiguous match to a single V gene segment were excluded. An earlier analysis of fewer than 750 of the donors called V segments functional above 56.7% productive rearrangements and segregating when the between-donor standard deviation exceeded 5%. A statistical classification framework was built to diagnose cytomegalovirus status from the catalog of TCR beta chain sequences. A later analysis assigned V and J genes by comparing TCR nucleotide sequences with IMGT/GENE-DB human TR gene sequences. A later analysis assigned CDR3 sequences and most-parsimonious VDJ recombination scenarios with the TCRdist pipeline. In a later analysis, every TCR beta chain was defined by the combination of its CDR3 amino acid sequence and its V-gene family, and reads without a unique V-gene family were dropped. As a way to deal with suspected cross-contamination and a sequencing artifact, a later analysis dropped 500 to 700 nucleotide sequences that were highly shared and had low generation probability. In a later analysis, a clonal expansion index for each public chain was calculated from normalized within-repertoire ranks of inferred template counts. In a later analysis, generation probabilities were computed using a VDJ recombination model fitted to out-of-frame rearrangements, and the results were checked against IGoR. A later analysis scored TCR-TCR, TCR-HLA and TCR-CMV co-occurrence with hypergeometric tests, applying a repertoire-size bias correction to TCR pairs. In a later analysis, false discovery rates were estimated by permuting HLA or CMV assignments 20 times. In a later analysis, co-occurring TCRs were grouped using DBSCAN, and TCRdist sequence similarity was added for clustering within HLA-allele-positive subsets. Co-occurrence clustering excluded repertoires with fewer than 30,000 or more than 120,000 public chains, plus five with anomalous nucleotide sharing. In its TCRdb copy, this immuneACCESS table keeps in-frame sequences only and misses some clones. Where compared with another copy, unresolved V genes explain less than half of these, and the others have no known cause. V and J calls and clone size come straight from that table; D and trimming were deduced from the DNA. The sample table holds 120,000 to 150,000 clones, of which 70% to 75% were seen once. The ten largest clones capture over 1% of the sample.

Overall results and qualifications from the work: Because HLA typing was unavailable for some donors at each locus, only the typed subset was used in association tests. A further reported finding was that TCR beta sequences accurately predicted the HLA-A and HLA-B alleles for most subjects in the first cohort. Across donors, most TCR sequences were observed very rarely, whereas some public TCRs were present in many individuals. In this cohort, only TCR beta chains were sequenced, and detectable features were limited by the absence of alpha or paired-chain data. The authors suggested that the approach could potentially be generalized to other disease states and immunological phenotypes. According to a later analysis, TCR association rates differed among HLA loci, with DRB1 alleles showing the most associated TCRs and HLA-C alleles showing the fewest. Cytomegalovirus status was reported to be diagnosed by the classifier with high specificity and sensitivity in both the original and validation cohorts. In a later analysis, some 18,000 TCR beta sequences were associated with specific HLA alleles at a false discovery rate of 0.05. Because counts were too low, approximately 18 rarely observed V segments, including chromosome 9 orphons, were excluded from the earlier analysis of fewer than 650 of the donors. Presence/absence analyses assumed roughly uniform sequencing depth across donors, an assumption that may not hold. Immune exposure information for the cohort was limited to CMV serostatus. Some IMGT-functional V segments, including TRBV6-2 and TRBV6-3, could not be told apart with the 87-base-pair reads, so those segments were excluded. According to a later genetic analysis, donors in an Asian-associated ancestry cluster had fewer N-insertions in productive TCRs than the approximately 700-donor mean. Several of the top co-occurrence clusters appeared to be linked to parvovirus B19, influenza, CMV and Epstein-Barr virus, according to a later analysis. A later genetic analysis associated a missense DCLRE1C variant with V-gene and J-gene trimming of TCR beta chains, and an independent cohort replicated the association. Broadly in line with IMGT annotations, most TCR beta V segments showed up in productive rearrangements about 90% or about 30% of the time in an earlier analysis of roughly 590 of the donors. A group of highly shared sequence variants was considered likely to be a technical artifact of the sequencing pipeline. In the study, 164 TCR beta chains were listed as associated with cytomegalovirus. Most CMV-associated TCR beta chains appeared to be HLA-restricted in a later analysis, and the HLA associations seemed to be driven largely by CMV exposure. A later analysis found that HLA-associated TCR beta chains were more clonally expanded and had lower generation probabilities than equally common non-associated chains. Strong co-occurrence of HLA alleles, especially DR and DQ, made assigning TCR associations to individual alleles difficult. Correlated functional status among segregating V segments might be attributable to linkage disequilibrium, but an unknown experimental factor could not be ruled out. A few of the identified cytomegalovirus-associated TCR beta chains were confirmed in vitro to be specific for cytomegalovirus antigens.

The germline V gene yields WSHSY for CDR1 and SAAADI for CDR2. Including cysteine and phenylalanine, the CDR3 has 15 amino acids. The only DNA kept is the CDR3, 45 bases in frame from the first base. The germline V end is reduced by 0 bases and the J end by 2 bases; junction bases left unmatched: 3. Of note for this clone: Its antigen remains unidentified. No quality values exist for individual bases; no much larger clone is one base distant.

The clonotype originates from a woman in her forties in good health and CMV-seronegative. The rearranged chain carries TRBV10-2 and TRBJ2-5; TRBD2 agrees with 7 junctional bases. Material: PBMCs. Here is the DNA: TGCGCCAGCAGTGAGTCGGGGACTAAGCAAGAGACCCAGTACTTC. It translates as CASSESGTKQETQYF.